This TCR beta chain came from a study of OX40 agonist ivuxolimab in advanced cancers. Looking at the study overall: Of mixed ages from about 20 to 80 and averaging about 56 years, the group was 65% to 85% male. Study-wide points: What antigens the expanded peripheral T cells recognized was never established. Compared with others, partial responders at 0.1-3.0 mg/kg displayed clonal expansion among the lowest. In the 0.1 to 3.0 mg/kg range, CD4+ and CD8+ blood T cells had expanded clonally by week 6.

Some clones are missing from TCRdb's copy, which holds only in-frame ones; the method was immunoSEQ multiplex PCR. The sample yields 65,000 to 80,000 clones, about 89% seen once. Of note for this clone: Its cognate antigen is unknown.

CDR1 is SGHTA, CDR2 FQGTGA, per germline. CDR3 length: 15 residues. J was trimmed by 2 bases and V by 5 bases; bases with no gene match: 7. The V gene is TRBV7-3, the J gene TRBJ2-3; TRBD2 aligns across 7 bases. The sample was CD4+ or CD8+ T cells sorted from blood, taken in a trial of the OX40 agonist ivuxolimab. The TCR originated in an adult with an advanced solid tumor such as melanoma, head and neck, liver or kidney cancer. DNA of the CDR3: TGTGCCAGCAGCCCGGGCGGGGGACCCACAGATACGCAGTATTTT. Protein sequence: CASSPGGGPTDTQYF.